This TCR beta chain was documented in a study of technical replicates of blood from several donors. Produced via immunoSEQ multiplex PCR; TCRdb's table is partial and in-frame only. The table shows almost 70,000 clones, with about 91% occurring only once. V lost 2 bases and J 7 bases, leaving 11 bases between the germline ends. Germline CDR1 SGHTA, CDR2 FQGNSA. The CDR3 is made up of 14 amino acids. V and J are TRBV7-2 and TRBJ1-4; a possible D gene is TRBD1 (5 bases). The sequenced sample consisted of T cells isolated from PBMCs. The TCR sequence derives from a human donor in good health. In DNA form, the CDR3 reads TGTGCCAGCAGCTTAACGGGACTTCTTGAAAAACTGTTTTTT. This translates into CASSLTGLLEKLFF.